These 22 T cell receptor beta chains share one sample of origin, sequenced in a study of control samples from healthy donors and cancer patients. Libraries were prepared by immunoSEQ multiplex PCR; TCRdb keeps only in-frame clonotypes and omits some of them. The sample records some 210,000 clones, roughly nine tenths being singletons. Sequencing was carried out using blood. Every receptor here comes from a man aged 25-40 years in good health.

V is TRBV18 and J is TRBJ2-7, with TRBD1 identical over 7 bases. The CDR3 totals 14 residues. The J segment lost 5 bases and the V segment lost 1 base, leaving 5 bases of the junction unmatched. The V gene's germline CDR1 is KGHSH and CDR2 LQKENI. The CDR3 loop is CASSPRAGGNEQYF. Here the CDR3 DNA reads TGTGCCAGCTCACCACGGGCAGGGGGAAACGAGCAGTACTTC.

This chain joins TRBV24-1 and TRBJ1-6; TRBD1 matches at 7 bases. The junction had 15 bases not matched to a gene; V was cut back by 7 bases and J by 13 bases. Germline V gene data show CDR1 as KGHDR and CDR2 as SFDVKD. This CDR3 region has 15 residues. The CDR3, as DNA: TGTGCCACCAGAAACTCCGGGACAGCCTTAGGGCCCCTCCACTTT. This encodes CATRNSGTALGPLHF.

The CDR3 DNA reads TGTGCCAGCAGCCGGCGACTTAATAGCGGGGGGAGCACCGGGGAGCTGTTTTTT. Its protein product is CASSRRLNSGGSTGELFF. The chain combines TRBV21-1 with TRBJ2-2; the table's D call of TRBD2 was not tested on the DNA. TRBV21-1 is termed a pseudogene. CDR3 size: 18 residues.

This chain connects TRBV9 to TRBJ2-3, with 7 positions matching TRBD2. Trimming took 0 bases from V and 2 from J; bases not matched to a gene: 6. CDR3 length equals 16 residues. CDR1 is SGDLS and CDR2 is YYNGEE in the germline V gene. For the CDR3, the DNA is TGTGCCAGCAGCGTAGGGGCTAGCGGTCTCACAGATACGCAGTATTTT. Protein: CASSVGASGLTDTQYF.

This CDR3 is CASSSLGLVNEQFF. CDR3 DNA: TGTGCCAGCAGCTCCTTGGGTCTTGTCAATGAGCAGTTCTTC. The chain has TRBV7-9 and TRBJ2-1; D call uncertain. V was pared by 4 bases and J by 6 bases, with 13 bases between. The CDR3 is 14 residues long. Germline V gives CDR1 SEHNR, CDR2 FQNEAQ (reference sequence).

This sequence joins TRBV7-9 and TRBJ1-2; a weak D match, TRBD1 (6 bases). The germline V and J ends were trimmed by 1 base and 4 bases, with 10 bases remaining between them. The CDR3 runs 14 residues. Per the germline V gene, CDR1 is SEHNR and CDR2 is FQNEAQ (reference sequence). Here the CDR3 DNA reads TGTGCCAGCAGCTTAGATACAGGGAGCTATGGCTACACCTTC. Its protein product is CASSLDTGSYGYTF. Full variable domain (remainder filled in from reference TRBV7-9 and TRBJ1-2): DTGVSQNPRHKITKRGQNVTFRCDPISEHNRLYWYRQTLGQGPEFLTYFQNEAQLEKSRLLSDRFSAERPKGSFSTLEIQRTEQGDSAMYLCASSLDTGSYGYTFGSGTRLTVV.

The chain uses TRBV7-3 and TRBJ2-2, with a tentative D call TRBD1 (6 bases). The CDR3 runs 16 residues. The germline V gene has CDR1 SGHTA and CDR2 FQGTGA. V was pared by 1 base and J by 5 bases, with 14 bases between. The CDR3 DNA sequence: TGTGCCAGCAGCTTAAGGGTTGCGAGGGGGACCGGGGAGCTGTTTTTT. Protein: CASSLRVARGTGELFF.

The chain links TRBV11-2 to TRBJ2-7, with D hard to call. The CDR3 runs to 14 residues. The V end lost 2 bases, the J end lost 0 bases, and 8 bases lay between the germline ends. Germline assignment: CDR1 SGHAT and CDR2 FQNNGV. The CDR3 is CASSLNSYSYEQYF. CDR3 bases: TGTGCCAGCAGCTTAAACAGTTACTCCTACGAGCAGTACTTC.

This chain links TRBV7-8 with TRBJ2-5; 10 nucleotides line up with TRBD2. This CDR3 has 16 amino acids. From germline, CDR1 is SGHVS and CDR2 FQNEAQ. V lost 5 bases and J lost 5; bases outside the gene matches: 11. The CDR3 DNA reads as TGTGCCAGCAGCACCCGGAGCGGGGGGGCCGGTGAGACCCAGTACTTC. Translating it yields CASSTRSGGAGETQYF. The full variable domain, its missing parts supplied by reference TRBV7-8 and TRBJ2-5, is GAGVSQSPRYKVAKRGQDVALRCDPISGHVSLFWYQQALGQGPEFLTYFQNEAQLDKSGLPSDRFFAERPEGSVSTLKIQRTQQEDSAVYLCASSTRSGGAGETQYFGPGTRLLVL.

The chain employs TRBV5-4 and TRBJ1-6, with a weak D call TRBD1 (5 bases). V was trimmed by 2 bases and J by 7 bases, leaving 13 bases between them. The germline V gene encodes CDR1 SGHNT and CDR2 YYREEE (reference sequence). This CDR3 spans 15 amino acids. Here the CDR3 DNA reads TGTGCCAGCAGCTTTTTTGCAGGGAGAAATTCACCCCTCCACTTT. As protein: CASSFFAGRNSPLHF.

The chain links TRBV6-5 to TRBJ1-5; 8 bases map to TRBD1. J lost 4 bases, V lost 5 bases, and 4 bases had no gene match. CDR3 length equals 14 residues. The germline V gene encodes CDR1 MNHEY and CDR2 SVGAGI. The CDR3 sequence is CASSLRGPNQPQHF. CDR3 nucleotides: TGTGCCAGCAGTCTCAGGGGGCCTAATCAGCCCCAGCATTTT.

This chain links TRBV2 with TRBJ1-5; D is unclear. With 3 bases removed from V and 3 bases from J, the gap between germline ends came to 12 bases. Germline CDR1 is SNHLY and CDR2 is FYNNEI. The CDR3 spans 15 residues. CDR3 amino acids: CASSEFWTSNQPQHF. CDR3 coding DNA: TGTGCCAGCAGTGAGTTTTGGACCTCCAATCAGCCCCAGCATTTT. Using reference TRBV2 and TRBJ1-5 for the parts outside the CDR3, the full variable domain is EPEVTQTPSHQVTQMGQEVILRCVPISNHLYFYWYRQILGQKVEFLVSFYNNEISEKSEIFDDQFSVERPDGSNFTLKIRSTKLEDSAMYFCASSEFWTSNQPQHFGDGTRLSIL.

The chain combines TRBV19 with TRBJ1-4; tentative D call: TRBD1 (5 bases). V lost 3 bases, J lost 1 base, and 15 bases lay in between. The germline CDR1 and CDR2 sequences are LNHDA and SQIVND (reference sequence). The CDR3 totals 17 residues. CDR3 sequence reads: CASSMQGGIVTNEKLFF. CDR3 DNA: TGTGCCAGTAGTATGCAGGGAGGGATTGTAACTAATGAAAAACTGTTTTTT.

This clone was recorded a few times. The chain employs TRBV5-5 and TRBJ2-3, with D perhaps being TRBD1 or TRBD2 (5 bases each). The V end was cut by 4 bases, the J end by 2 bases, with 17 bases between. Germline CDR1 is SGHKS and CDR2 is YYEKEE (reference sequence). The CDR3 runs 16 residues. CDR3 protein: CASSPQRGPSTDTQYF. In nucleotides, the CDR3 is TGTGCCAGCAGCCCGCAACGGGGACCCTCCACAGATACGCAGTATTTT.

This chain uses TRBV7-8 with TRBJ1-5; unclear D gene. Trimming took 5 bases from V and 3 from J, leaving 11 bases between them. This CDR3 spans 14 amino acids. In germline, CDR1 is SGHVS, CDR2 FQNEAQ. The CDR3 sequence is CASSNQAVNQPQHF. DNA for the CDR3: TGTGCCAGCAGCAACCAAGCAGTCAATCAGCCCCAGCATTTT.

This clone was seen only once. The genes are TRBV9 and TRBJ1-5; a possible D gene is TRBD1 (6 bases). The CDR3 loop spans 13 amino acids. CDR1 is SGDLS and CDR2 is YYNGEE in the germline V gene. V was clipped by 3 bases and J by 6 bases, with 10 bases between them. The CDR3 sequence: CASSAGGTQPQHF. The CDR3, as DNA: TGTGCCAGCAGCGCCGGGGGCACTCAGCCCCAGCATTTT.

The chain couples TRBV15 to TRBJ2-2; D possibly corresponds to TRBD2 (7 bases). V was trimmed by 2 bases and J by 5 bases, leaving 21 bases between them. This CDR3 has 18 residues. The V gene's germline CDR1 is LNHNV and CDR2 YYDKDF (reference sequence). CDR3 residues: CATSRPKSRGANTGELFF. The CDR3 region has the DNA TGTGCCACCAGCAGACCCAAATCACGGGGGGCAAATACCGGGGAGCTGTTTTTT.

This chain connects TRBV19 to TRBJ1-5; D perhaps matches TRBD1 (5 bases). The CDR3 covers 15 residues. The germline V gene encodes CDR1 LNHDA and CDR2 SQIVND (reference sequence). V was cut by 1 base and J by 3 bases, with 10 bases left in between. Here the CDR3 reads CASSIAEGSNQPQHF. CDR3 nucleotide sequence: TGTGCCAGTAGTATAGCAGAGGGGTCCAATCAGCCCCAGCATTTT.

This chain uses TRBV28 with TRBJ1-2; D perhaps matches TRBD1 (6 bases). Germline CDR1 is MDHEN and CDR2 is SYDVKM. There are 15 residues in the CDR3. V shed 3 bases and J shed 4 bases, with 15 bases lying between them. The CDR3 bases are TGTGCCAGCAGTTTGGGGTCGGACAGTTCCTATGGCTACACCTTC. Encoded protein: CASSLGSDSSYGYTF.

The chain combines TRBV2 with TRBJ2-7; no clear D gene. With 1 base removed from V and 2 bases from J, the gap between germline ends came to 9 bases. This CDR3 is 14 amino acids long. CDR1 and CDR2 from the germline V gene are SNHLY and FYNNEI. DNA for the CDR3: TGTGCCAGCAGTGAAGTCGGCAGGACCTACGAGCAGTACTTC. This encodes CASSEVGRTYEQYF.

The gene calls are TRBV19 and TRBJ2-3; possibly TRBD1 for D (5 bases). CDR1 is LNHDA, CDR2 SQIVND, per germline (reference sequence). The CDR3 consists of 14 residues. Trimming took off 1 base at V and 0 bases at J, with 5 bases between the two ends. The CDR3 region is CASSIAGSTDTQYF. CDR3 DNA: TGTGCCAGTAGTATAGCAGGGAGCACAGATACGCAGTATTTT.

The chain combines TRBV5-1 with TRBJ2-2; 11 bases align to TRBD2. There are 18 residues in the CDR3. Looked up from germline, CDR1 is SGHRS and CDR2 is YFSETQ. The V gene end was trimmed by 2 bases and the J gene end by 7 bases; junction bases not matched to a gene: 13. DNA of the CDR3: TGCGCCAGCAGCTTAAAGCCTCCAACTAGCGGGGGTGGCGGGGAGCTGTTTTTT. Translated, it gives CASSLKPPTSGGGGELFF.